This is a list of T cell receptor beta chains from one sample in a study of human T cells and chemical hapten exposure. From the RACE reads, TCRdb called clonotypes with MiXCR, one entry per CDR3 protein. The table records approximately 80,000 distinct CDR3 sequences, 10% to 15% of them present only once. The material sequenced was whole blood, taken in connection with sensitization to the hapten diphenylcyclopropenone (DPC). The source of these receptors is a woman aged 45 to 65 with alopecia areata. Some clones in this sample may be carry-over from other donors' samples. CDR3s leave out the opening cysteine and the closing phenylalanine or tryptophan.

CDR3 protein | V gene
ASSLAPETEAF | TRBV5-1
ASSLGEPNSPLH | TRBV7-6
ASSQSSYNSPLH | TRBV3-1
ASSFGRDNEQF | TRBV5-1
AISETREAF | TRBV10-3
SATTGGRIGSPLH | TRBV20-1
SARALARAETQY | TRBV20-1
ASSQEAASGYEQY | TRBV4-2
AISERNEQF | TRBV10-3
ASTTGTGLNTEAF | TRBV10-1
ASSIAANQETQY | TRBV11-2
ASSLQGPNTEAF | TRBV7-9
ASSRSREAF | TRBV14
ASSQDQDQPQH | TRBV4-1
ASSIGSRGGETQY | TRBV19
ASSGPDRGNTIY | TRBV5-1
ASSQHRDRGRSSYNSPLH | TRBV10-2
SANPSMDSEANTIY | TRBV20-1
ASRASGRAYNEQF | TRBV12-3/TRBV12-4
ASSLNGQGEKTF | TRBV5-1
ASSLEGAGGYT | TRBV27
ASSSGRGTQY | TRBV7-6
ASSRGRNPNYGYT | TRBV21-1
ASSLVASGRLAEQF | TRBV11-2
SVECSSSEQF | TRBV29-1
ASRETFRDTEAF | TRBV6-4
ASSLATSFNEQF | TRBV7-6
ASSLPTGLGNQPQH | TRBV6-6
AISMAGNYGYT | TRBV10-3